What follows describes a single T cell receptor beta chain. The assay was immunoSEQ multiplex PCR, and TCRdb's table has in-frame clones only and misses some. The data show roughly 90,000 clones, more than 70% seen once. Time point noted: pretreatment peripheral blood. The patients had locally advanced or metastatic urothelial carcinoma. The sample is drawn from a study of PD-L1 blockade in urothelial cancer. V lost 0 bases, J lost 6 bases, and 6 bases stayed unmatched. CDR3 length: 14 residues. Germline assignment: CDR1 SGHDT and CDR2 YYEEEE. This material consisted of PBMCs, taken around atezolizumab (anti-PD-L1) treatment. The V and J genes are TRBV5-6 and TRBJ2-7, with 7 bases aligning to TRBD1. This TCR derives from a woman older than 75 with urothelial cancer. The CDR3 coding sequence is TGTGCCAGCAGCTTGGTCAGGGGGATTCGCGAGCAGTACTTC. Protein product: CASSLVRGIREQYF.